This T cell receptor beta chain was obtained from a study of blood T cells in healthy people across ages. Alongside a J-beta primer mix, a sample-barcoded 5' primer served in a second PCR lasting about 7 to 11 cycles. One entry per CDR3 protein, called by TCRdb with MiXCR from the 5' RACE reads. The table shows approximately 730,000 distinct CDR3 sequences, with 35% to 45% occurring only once. Sequencing was performed on blood. This receptor was taken from a woman aged 55-70 years in good health.

In nucleotides, the CDR3 is TGTGCCAGCAGCTCAGGAAGGACACCCAACAATGAGCAGTTCTTC. Translated, it gives CASSSGRTPNNEQFF. This chain connects TRBV11-3 to TRBJ2-1, with D maybe TRBD1 (5 bases). Looked up from germline, CDR1 is SGHNT and CDR2 is YENEEA. This CDR3 is built from 15 residues. Trimming cost V 4 bases and J 5 bases, with 15 bases left between them.